A selection of T cell receptor beta chains follows, all from one sample in a study of identifying expanded T cells in peripheral blood. The repertoire was sequenced with immunoSEQ multiplex PCR; TCRdb's copy has only in-frame clones and lacks some. The data hold 100,000 to 150,000 clones, with around nine tenths observed a single time. Sequencing input: blood. These receptors were collected from a person between 18 and 70 years old in good health. CDR3s include the opening cysteine and the closing phenylalanine or tryptophan. Fields, in order: clone size, CDR3 length, V gene, D gene, J gene, CDR3 DNA, CDR3 protein. The D gene is left open where the match is weak. Rows may omit the clone size; those that give it use once, few, many or a size class.

-	14	TRBV5-1	-	TRBJ2-4	TGCGCCAGCAGCCCCGTACCGGGCGTAGACATTCAGTACTTC	CASSPVPGVDIQYF
once	14	TRBV28	TRBD1	TRBJ1-1	TGTGCCAGCAGATCTAGACAGGGCTCCTATGAAGCTTTCTTT	CASRSRQGSYEAFF
-	14	TRBV28	TRBD1	TRBJ2-7	TGTGCCAGCAGTAAGACAGGGGGCGACTACGAGCAGTACTTC	CASSKTGGDYEQYF
once	14	TRBV18	-	TRBJ1-6	TGTGCCAGCTCACCTCAGAATTATAATTCACCCCTCCACTTT	CASSPQNYNSPLHF
-	17	TRBV21-1	-	TRBJ2-3	TGTGCCAGCAGCCCTCATCACATCTACTCTAGCACAGATACGCAGTATTTT	CASSPHHIYSSTDTQYF
-	17	TRBV5-4	TRBD2	TRBJ2-7	TGTGCCAGCAGCAACCCCTTTAGCGGGGGGAGAGCCTACGAGCAGTACTTC	CASSNPFSGGRAYEQYF
once	16	TRBV5-4	-	TRBJ1-3	TGTGCCAGCAGCGTCCGCCGGGTCGGCTCTGGAAACACCATATATTTT	CASSVRRVGSGNTIYF
-	14	TRBV5-1	TRBD1	TRBJ2-1	TGCGCCAGCAGCAGGGACAGGGAGAACAATGAGCAGTTCTTC	CASSRDRENNEQFF
-	13	TRBV7-8	-	TRBJ1-1	TGTGCCAGCTCCGGGACGGCGAACACTGAAGCTTTCTTT	CASSGTANTEAFF
-	12	TRBV5-4	-	TRBJ1-2	TGTGCCAGCAGCTTGGATGGGGGCGGCTACACCTTC	CASSLDGGGYTF
-	16	TRBV7-3	-	TRBJ2-3	TGTGCCAGCAGCCGACGGACTTGGGGCGATGGGGATACGCAGTATTTT	CASSRRTWGDGDTQYF
-	15	TRBV6-1	-	TRBJ1-5	TGTGCCAGCAGTGAAGTGGGGAGGAGTGGTCAGCCCCAGCATTTT	CASSEVGRSGQPQHF
few	16	TRBV2	TRBD1	TRBJ1-5	TGTGCCAGCAGTGGCGGACAGGGGGCCTCCAATCAGCCCCAGCATTTT	CASSGGQGASNQPQHF